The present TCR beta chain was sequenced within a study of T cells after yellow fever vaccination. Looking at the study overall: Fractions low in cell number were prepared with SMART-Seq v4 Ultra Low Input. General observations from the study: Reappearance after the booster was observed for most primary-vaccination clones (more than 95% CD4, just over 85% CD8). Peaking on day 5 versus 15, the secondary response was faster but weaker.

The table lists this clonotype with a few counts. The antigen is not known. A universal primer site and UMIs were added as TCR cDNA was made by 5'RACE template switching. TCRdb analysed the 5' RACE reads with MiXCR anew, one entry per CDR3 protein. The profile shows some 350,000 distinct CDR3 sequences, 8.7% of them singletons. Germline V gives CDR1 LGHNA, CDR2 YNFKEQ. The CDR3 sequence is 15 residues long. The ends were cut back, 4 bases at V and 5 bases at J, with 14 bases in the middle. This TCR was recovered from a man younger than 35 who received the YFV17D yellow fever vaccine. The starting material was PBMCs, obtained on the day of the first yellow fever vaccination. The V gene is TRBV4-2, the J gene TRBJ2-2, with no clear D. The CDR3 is CASSPDGVGTGELFF. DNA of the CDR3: TGTGCCAGCAGCCCAGACGGCGTGGGAACCGGGGAGCTGTTTTTT.